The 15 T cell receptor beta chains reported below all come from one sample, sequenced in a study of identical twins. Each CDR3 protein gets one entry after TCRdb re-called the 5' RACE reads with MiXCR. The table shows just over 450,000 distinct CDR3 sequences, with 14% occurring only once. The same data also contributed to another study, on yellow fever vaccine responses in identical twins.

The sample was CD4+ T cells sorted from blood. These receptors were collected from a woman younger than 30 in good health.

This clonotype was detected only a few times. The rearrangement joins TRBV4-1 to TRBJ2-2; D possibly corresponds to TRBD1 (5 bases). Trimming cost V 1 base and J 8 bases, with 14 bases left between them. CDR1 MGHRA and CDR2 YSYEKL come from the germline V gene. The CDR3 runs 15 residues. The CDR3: CASSQVGRTLGELFF. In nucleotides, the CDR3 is TGCGCCAGCAGCCAAGTGGGGCGAACCCTGGGGGAGCTGTTTTTT.

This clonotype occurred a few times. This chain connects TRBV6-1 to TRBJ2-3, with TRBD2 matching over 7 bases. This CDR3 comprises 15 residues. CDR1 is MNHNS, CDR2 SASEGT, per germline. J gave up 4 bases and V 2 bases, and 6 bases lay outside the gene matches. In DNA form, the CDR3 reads TGTGCCAGCAGTGAATGGGCCGGACTAGCAGATACGCAGTATTTT. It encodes CASSEWAGLADTQYF.

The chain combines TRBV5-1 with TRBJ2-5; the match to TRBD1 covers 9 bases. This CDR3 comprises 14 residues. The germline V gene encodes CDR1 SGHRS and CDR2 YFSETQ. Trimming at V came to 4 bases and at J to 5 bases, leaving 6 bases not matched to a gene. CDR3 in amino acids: CASSGTGTGETQYF. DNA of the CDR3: TGCGCCAGCAGCGGGACAGGGACGGGGGAGACCCAGTACTTC. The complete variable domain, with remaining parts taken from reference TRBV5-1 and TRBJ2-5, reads KAGVTQTPRYLIKTRGQQVTLSCSPISGHRSVSWYQQTPGQGLQFLFEYFSETQRNKGNFPGRFSGRQFSNSRSEMNVSTLELGDSALYLCASSGTGTGETQYFGPGTRLLVL.

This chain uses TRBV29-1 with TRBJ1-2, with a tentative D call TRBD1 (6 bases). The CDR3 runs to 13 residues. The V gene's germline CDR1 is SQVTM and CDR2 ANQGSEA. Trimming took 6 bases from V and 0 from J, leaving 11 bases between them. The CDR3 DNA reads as TGCAGCGTAGGACAGCAAGCTAACTATGGCTACACCTTC. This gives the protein CSVGQQANYGYTF.

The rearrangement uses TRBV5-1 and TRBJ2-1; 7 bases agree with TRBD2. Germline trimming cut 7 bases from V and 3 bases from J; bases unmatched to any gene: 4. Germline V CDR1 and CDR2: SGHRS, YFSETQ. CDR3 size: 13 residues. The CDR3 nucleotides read TGCGCCAGCGGGCGGGAGAACTACAATGAGCAGTTCTTC. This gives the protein CASGRENYNEQFF.

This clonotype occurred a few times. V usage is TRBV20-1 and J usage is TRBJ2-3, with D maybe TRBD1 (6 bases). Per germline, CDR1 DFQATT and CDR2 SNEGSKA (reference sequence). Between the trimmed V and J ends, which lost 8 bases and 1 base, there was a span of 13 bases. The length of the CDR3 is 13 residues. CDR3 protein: CSSRDTRTDTQYF. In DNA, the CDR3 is TGCAGTAGTCGGGACACCCGCACAGATACGCAGTATTTT.

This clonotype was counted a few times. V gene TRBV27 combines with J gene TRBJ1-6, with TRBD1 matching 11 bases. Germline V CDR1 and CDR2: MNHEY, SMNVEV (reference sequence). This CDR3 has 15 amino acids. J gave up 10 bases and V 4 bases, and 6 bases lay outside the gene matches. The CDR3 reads CASSSMDRGRSPLHF. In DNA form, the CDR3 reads TGTGCCAGCAGTTCGATGGACAGGGGGCGGTCACCCCTCCACTTT.

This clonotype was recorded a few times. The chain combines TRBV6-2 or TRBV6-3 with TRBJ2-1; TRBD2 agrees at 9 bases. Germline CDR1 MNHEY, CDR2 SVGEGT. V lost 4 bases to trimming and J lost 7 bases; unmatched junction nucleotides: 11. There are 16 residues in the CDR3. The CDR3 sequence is CASSSSWAGGENEQFF. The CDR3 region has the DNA TGTGCCAGCAGTTCCTCATGGGCGGGAGGGGAGAATGAGCAGTTCTTC.

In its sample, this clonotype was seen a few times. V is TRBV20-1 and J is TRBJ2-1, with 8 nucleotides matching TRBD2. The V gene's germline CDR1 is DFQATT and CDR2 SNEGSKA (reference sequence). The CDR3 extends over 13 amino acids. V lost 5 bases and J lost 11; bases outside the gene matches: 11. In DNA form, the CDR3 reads TGCAGTGCTTCCTCACTTGCGGGAGGAAAGCAGTTCTTC. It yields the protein CSASSLAGGKQFF.

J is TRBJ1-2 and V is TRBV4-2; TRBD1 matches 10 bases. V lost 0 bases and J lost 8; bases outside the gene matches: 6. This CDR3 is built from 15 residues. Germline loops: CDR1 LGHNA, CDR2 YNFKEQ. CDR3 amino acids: CASSQETDRGIGYTF. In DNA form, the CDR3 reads TGTGCCAGCAGCCAAGAAACGGACAGGGGGATCGGCTACACCTTC.

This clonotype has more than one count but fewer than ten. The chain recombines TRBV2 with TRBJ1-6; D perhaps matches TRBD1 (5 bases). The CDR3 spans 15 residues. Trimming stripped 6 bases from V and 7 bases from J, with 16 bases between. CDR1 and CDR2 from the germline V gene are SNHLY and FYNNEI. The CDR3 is CASRSLPDINSPLHF. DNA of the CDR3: TGTGCCAGCAGGTCTCTACCGGACATAAATTCACCCCTCCACTTT.

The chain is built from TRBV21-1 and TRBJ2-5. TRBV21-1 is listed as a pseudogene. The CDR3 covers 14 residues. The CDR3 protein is CASSKAMRIRTQYF. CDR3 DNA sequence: TGTGCCAGCAGCAAAGCAATGCGGATCCGGACCCAGTACTTC.

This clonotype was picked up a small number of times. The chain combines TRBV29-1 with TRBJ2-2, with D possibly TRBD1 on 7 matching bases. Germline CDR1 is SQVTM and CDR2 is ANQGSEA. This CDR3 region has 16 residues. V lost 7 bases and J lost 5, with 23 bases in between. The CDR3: CSALDTTGTRTGELFF. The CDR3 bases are TGCAGCGCCCTAGACACGACAGGGACTCGGACCGGGGAGCTGTTTTTT.

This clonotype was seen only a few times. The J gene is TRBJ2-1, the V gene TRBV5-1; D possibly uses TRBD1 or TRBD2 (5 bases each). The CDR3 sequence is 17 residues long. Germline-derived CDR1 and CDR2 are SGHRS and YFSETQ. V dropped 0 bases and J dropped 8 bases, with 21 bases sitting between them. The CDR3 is CASSLGRGRLPTDEQFF. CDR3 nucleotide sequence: TGCGCCAGCAGCTTGGGCCGGGGCAGGCTACCCACGGATGAGCAGTTCTTC.

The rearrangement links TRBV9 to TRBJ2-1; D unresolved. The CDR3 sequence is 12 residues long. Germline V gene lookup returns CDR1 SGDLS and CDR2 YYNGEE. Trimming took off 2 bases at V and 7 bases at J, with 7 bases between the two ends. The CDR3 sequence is CASSVGWNEQFF. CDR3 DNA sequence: TGTGCCAGCAGCGTGGGGTGGAATGAGCAGTTCTTC.